The 3 T cell receptor beta chains given below trace back to one sample, sequenced in a study of Graves' ophthalmopathy and Graves' hyperthyroidism. TCR beta CDR3 amplification used RNA transcripts. An initial RT-PCR round employing HTBI primers preceded a second-round multiplex PCR. TCRdb used MiXCR to reprocess the multiplex PCR reads, holding one entry per CDR3 protein. Counted here are some 400,000 distinct CDR3 sequences, approximately 16% occurring once; the ten biggest clones make up 1.6%. The sequencing input was peripheral blood. Receptor source: a woman between 18 and 30 years old with Graves' ophthalmopathy.

The rearrangement uses TRBV12-3 or TRBV12-4 and TRBJ2-5; 9 bases map to TRBD2. V lost 4 bases, J lost 3 bases, and 9 bases stayed unmatched. The CDR3 loop spans 16 amino acids. The CDR3 nucleotides read TGTGCCAGCAGTTCCACCTACTTAGCGGGGGAAGAGACCCAGTACTTC. Residues: CASSSTYLAGEETQYF.

This clonotype was seen at least ten times. The chain carries TRBV4-3 and TRBJ2-5; TRBD1 is a possible D gene (5 bases). The CDR3 is 13 residues long. Germline V CDR1 and CDR2: LGHNA, YSLEER. Trimming removed 1 base from V and 9 bases from J, with 12 bases in between. This CDR3 reads CASSQGGKKAQYF. CDR3 in DNA: TGCGCCAGCAGCCAAGGGGGCAAGAAGGCCCAGTACTTC.

The chain joins TRBV15 to TRBJ2-7; D is possibly TRBD1 or TRBD2 (5 bases each). The CDR3 sequence is 15 residues long. Germline V gene lookup returns CDR1 LNHNV and CDR2 YYDKDF (reference sequence). The V and J ends lost 0 bases and 0 bases respectively, with 9 bases between them. CDR3 sequence reads: CATSRDRGPSYEQYF. The CDR3 coding sequence is TGTGCCACCAGCAGAGATCGGGGACCCTCCTACGAGCAGTACTTC.